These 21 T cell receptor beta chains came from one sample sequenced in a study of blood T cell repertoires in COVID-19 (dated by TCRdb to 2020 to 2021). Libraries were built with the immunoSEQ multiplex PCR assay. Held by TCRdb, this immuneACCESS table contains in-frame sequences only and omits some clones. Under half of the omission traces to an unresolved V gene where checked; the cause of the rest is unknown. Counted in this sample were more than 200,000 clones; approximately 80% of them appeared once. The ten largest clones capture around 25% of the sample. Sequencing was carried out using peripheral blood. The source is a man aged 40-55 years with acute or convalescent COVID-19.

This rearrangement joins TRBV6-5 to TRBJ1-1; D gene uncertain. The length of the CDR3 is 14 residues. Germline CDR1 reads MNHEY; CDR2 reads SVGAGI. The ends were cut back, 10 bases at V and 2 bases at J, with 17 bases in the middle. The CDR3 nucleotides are TGTGCCACCGGCGAGGATAAACCAAACACTGAAGCTTTCTTT. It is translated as CATGEDKPNTEAFF.

CDR3 DNA: TGTGCCAGCAGCCGGACGGGAAATCAGCCCCAGCATTTT. It translates to CASSRTGNQPQHF. J is TRBJ1-5 and V is TRBV12-3 or TRBV12-4; no clear D gene. This CDR3 is 13 amino acids long. The ends were cut back, 6 bases at V and 4 bases at J, with 10 bases in the middle.

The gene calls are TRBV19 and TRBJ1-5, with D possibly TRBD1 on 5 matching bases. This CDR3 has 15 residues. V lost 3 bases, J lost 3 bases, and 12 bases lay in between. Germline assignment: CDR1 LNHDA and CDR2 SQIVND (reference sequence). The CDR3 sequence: CASSMNQGTNQPQHF. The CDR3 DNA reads TGTGCCAGTAGTATGAACCAGGGCACCAATCAGCCCCAGCATTTT.

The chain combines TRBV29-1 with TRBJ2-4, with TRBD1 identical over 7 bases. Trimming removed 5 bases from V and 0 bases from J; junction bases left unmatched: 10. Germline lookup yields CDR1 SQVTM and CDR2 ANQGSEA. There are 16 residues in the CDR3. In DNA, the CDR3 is TGCAGCGTTCTTGGAGGACAGGTGCTAGCCAAAAACATTCAGTACTTC. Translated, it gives CSVLGGQVLAKNIQYF.

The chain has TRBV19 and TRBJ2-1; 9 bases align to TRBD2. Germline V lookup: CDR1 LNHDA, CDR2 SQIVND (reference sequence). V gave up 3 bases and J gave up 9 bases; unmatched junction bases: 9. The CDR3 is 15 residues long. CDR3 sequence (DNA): TGTGCCAGTAGTATGGCTAGCGGGAAGAGTGGTGAGCAGTTCTTC. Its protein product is CASSMASGKSGEQFF. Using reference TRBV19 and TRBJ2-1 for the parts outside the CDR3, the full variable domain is DGGITQSPKYLFRKEGQNVTLSCEQNLNHDAMYWYRQDPGQGLRLIYYSQIVNDFQKGDIAEGYSVSREKKESFPLTVTSAQKNPTAFYLCASSMASGKSGEQFFGPGTRLTVL.

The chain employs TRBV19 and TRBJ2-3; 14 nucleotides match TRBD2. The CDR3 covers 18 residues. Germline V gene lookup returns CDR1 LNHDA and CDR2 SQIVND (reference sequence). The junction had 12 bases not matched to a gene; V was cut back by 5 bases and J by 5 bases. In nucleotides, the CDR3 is TGTGCCAGTAGTCGACACACGACTAGCGGGAGGGCCAAAGATACGCAGTATTTT. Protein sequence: CASSRHTTSGRAKDTQYF.

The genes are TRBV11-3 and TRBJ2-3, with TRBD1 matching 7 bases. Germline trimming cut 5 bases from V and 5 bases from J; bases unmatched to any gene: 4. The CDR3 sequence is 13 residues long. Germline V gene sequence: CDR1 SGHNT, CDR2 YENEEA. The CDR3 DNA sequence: TGTGCCAGCAGCGAACAGGGGTTAGATACGCAGTATTTT. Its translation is CASSEQGLDTQYF. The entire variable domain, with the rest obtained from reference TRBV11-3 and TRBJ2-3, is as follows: EAGVVQSPRYKIIEKKQPVAFWCNPISGHNTLYWYLQNLGQGPELLIRYENEEAVDDSQLPKDRFSAERLKGVDSTLKIQPAELGDSAVYLCASSEQGLDTQYFGPGTRLTVL.

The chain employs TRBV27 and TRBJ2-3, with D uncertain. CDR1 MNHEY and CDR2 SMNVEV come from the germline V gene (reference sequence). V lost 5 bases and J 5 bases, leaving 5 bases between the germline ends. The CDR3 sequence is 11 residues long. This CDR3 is CASSPGDTQYF. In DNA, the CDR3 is TGTGCCAGCAGTCCCGGAGATACGCAGTATTTT.

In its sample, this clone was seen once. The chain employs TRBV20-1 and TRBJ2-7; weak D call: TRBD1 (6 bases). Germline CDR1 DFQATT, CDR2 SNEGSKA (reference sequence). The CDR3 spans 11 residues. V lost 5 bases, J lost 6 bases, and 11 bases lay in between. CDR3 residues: CSARQVPEQYF. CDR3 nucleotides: TGCAGTGCTCGACAGGTCCCCGAGCAGTACTTC.

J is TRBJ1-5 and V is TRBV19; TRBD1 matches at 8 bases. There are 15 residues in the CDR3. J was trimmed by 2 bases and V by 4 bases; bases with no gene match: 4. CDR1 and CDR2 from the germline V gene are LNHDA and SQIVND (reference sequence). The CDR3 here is CASSSGQGGNQPQHF. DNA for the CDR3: TGTGCCAGTAGTAGTGGACAGGGAGGCAATCAGCCCCAGCATTTT. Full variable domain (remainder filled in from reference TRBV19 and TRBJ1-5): DGGITQSPKYLFRKEGQNVTLSCEQNLNHDAMYWYRQDPGQGLRLIYYSQIVNDFQKGDIAEGYSVSREKKESFPLTVTSAQKNPTAFYLCASSSGQGGNQPQHFGDGTRLSIL.

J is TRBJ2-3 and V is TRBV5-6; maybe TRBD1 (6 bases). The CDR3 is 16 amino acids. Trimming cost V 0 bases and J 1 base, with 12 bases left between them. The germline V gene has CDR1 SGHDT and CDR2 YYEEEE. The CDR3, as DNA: TGTGCCAGCAGCTTGGTTGGGGGCGTGGGCACAGATACGCAGTATTTT. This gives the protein CASSLVGGVGTDTQYF. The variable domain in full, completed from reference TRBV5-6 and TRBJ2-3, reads DAGVTQSPTHLIKTRGQQVTLRCSPKSGHDTVSWYQQALGQGPQFIFQYYEEEERQRGNFPDRFSGHQFPNYSSELNVNALLLGDSALYLCASSLVGGVGTDTQYFGPGTRLTVL.

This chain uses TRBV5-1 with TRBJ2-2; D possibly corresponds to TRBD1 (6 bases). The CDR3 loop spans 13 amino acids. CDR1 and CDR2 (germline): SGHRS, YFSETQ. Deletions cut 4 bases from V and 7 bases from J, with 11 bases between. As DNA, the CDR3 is TGCGCCAGCAGCATTGACAGGAGCGGGGAGCTGTTTTTT. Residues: CASSIDRSGELFF. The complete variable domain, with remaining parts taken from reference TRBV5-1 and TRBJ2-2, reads KAGVTQTPRYLIKTRGQQVTLSCSPISGHRSVSWYQQTPGQGLQFLFEYFSETQRNKGNFPGRFSGRQFSNSRSEMNVSTLELGDSALYLCASSIDRSGELFFGEGSRLTVL.

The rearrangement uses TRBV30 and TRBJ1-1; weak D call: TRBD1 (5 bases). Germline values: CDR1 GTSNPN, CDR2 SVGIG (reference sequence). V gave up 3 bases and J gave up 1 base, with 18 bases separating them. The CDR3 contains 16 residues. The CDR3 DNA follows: TGTGCCTGGAGCCCCAATATCGGCAGGGCGAACACTGAAGCTTTCTTT. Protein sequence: CAWSPNIGRANTEAFF.

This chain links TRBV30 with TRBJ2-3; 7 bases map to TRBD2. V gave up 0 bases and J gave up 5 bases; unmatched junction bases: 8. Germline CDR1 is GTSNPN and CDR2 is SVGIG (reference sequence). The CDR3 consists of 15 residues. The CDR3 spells CAWSVWAGEGDTQYF. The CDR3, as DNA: TGTGCCTGGAGTGTATGGGCGGGAGAAGGAGATACGCAGTATTTT. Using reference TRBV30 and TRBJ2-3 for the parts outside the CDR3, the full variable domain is SQTIHQWPATLVQPVGSPLSLECTVEGTSNPNLYWYRQAAGRGLQLLFYSVGIGQISSEVPQNLSASRPQDRQFILSSKKLLLSDSGFYLCAWSVWAGEGDTQYFGPGTRLTVL.

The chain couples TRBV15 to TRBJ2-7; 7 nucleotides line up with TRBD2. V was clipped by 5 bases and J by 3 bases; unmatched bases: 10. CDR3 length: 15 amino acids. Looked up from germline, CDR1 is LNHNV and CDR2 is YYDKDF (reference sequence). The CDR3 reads CATSFGTTQDYEQYF. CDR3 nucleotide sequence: TGTGCCACCAGCTTTGGGACTACTCAAGACTACGAGCAGTACTTC.

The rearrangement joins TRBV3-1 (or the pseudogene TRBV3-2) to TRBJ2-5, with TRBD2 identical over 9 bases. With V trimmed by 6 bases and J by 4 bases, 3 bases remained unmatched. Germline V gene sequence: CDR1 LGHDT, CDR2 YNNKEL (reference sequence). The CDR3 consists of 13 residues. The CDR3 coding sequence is TGTGCCAGCAGGGGACTAGCTCTAGAGACCCAGTACTTC. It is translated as CASRGLALETQYF.

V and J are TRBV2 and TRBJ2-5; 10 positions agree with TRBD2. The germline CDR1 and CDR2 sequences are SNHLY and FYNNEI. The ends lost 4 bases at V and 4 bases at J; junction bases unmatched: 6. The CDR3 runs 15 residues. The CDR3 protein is CASSASSGSSETQYF. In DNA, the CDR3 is TGTGCCAGCAGTGCTTCTAGCGGGAGTTCAGAGACCCAGTACTTC.

Written as DNA, the CDR3 is TGCGCCAGCAGCTGGGCAGGTAATAGCAATCAGCCCCAGCATTTT. The encoded protein is CASSWAGNSNQPQHF. The chain combines TRBV5-1 with TRBJ1-5; no clear D. Germline V gene data show CDR1 as SGHRS and CDR2 as YFSETQ. The germline V and J ends were trimmed by 3 bases and 0 bases, with 10 bases remaining between them. The CDR3 totals 15 residues.

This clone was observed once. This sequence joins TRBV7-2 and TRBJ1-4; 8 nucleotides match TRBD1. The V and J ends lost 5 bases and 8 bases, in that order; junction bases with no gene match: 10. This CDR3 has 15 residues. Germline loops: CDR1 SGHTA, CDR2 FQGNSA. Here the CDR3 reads CASSASGTGREKLFF. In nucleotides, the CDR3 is TGTGCCAGCAGCGCATCCGGGACAGGACGAGAAAAACTGTTTTTT.

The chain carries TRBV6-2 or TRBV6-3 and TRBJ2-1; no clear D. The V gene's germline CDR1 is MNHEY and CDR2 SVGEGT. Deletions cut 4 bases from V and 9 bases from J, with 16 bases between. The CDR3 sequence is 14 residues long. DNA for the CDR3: TGTGCCAGCAGTTTTTTCCCCCCTAATCTTGAGCAGTTCTTC. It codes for CASSFFPPNLEQFF.

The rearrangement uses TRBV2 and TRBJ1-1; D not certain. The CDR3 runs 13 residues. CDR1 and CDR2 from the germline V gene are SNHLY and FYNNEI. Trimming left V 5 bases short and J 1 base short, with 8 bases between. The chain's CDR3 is CASSSGGNTEAFF. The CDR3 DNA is TGTGCCAGCAGTTCAGGAGGGAACACTGAAGCTTTCTTT. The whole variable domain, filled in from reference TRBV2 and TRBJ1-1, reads EPEVTQTPSHQVTQMGQEVILRCVPISNHLYFYWYRQILGQKVEFLVSFYNNEISEKSEIFDDQFSVERPDGSNFTLKIRSTKLEDSAMYFCASSSGGNTEAFFGQGTRLTVV.